This T cell receptor beta chain derives from a study of spatial heterogeneity in lung cancer. Turning to the study itself: Each unique TCR and UMI combination was seen more than ten times on average in raw reads.

The CDR3 loop spans 15 amino acids. CDR1 MDHEN and CDR2 SYDVKM come from the germline V gene. Between the trimmed V and J ends, which lost 8 bases and 1 base, there was a span of 15 bases. Study-level findings and limits: Ubiquitous expanded tumor TCRs were observed in blood more at resection than follow-up.

Time point here: sample taken at primary tumor resection. TCRs were sequenced from unsorted whole RNA of tumor, nontumor lung or PBMC. A total of some 70 untreated early-stage non-small cell lung cancer patients served as donors. In the case of this clonotype: Antigen specificity is unknown.

TCRdb reprocessed the 5' RACE reads with MiXCR, giving one entry per CDR3 protein. The sample records 80,000 to 95,000 distinct CDR3 sequences, 7.5% to 10% being singletons. V usage is TRBV28 and J usage is TRBJ2-1, with a tentative D call TRBD2 (6 bases). The sample here was PBMCs, taken at surgery. This receptor was taken from a male donor with early-stage non-small cell lung cancer. The CDR3 sequence is CASVWRESSYNEQFF. The CDR3 DNA follows: TGTGCCAGCGTTTGGAGGGAATCTTCCTACAATGAGCAGTTCTTC.